These 20 T cell receptor beta chains came from one sample sequenced in a study of technical replicates of blood from several donors. Measured with immunoSEQ multiplex PCR; TCRdb has only the in-frame clones, and not every one. The table includes about 50,000 clones, 95% to 97% detected once. Sequenced material: T cells isolated from PBMCs. The receptors derive from a human donor in good health.

This clone was recorded only once. V and J are TRBV4-1 and TRBJ2-7, with D maybe TRBD2 (6 bases). The CDR3 has 14 residues. The V gene lost 1 base and the J gene lost 2 bases, with 9 bases spanning the gap. Germline CDR1 is MGHRA and CDR2 is YSYEKL. The DNA for the CDR3 is TGCGCCAGCAGCCAAGGGGAGCGGGCCTACGAGCAGTACTTC. Its translation: CASSQGERAYEQYF.

This clone was counted only a few times. The chain has TRBV19 and TRBJ2-4; the match to TRBD1 covers 7 bases. V shed 5 bases and J 6 bases; nucleotides not matched to a gene: 10. The CDR3 has 15 residues. Germline V lookup: CDR1 LNHDA, CDR2 SQIVND (reference sequence). Written as DNA, the CDR3 is TGTGCCAGTAGTCCACAAACAGGGGATAGAAACATTCAGTACTTC. This gives the protein CASSPQTGDRNIQYF. The whole variable domain, filled in from reference TRBV19 and TRBJ2-4, reads DGGITQSPKYLFRKEGQNVTLSCEQNLNHDAMYWYRQDPGQGLRLIYYSQIVNDFQKGDIAEGYSVSREKKESFPLTVTSAQKNPTAFYLCASSPQTGDRNIQYFGAGTRLSVL.

This sequence joins TRBV19 and TRBJ1-2; no reliable D call. This CDR3 is 14 amino acids long. Germline CDR1 LNHDA, CDR2 SQIVND (reference sequence). Trimming pared 4 bases from V and 5 bases from J, leaving 14 bases between. CDR3: CASSNMKTIYGYTF. CDR3 coding DNA: TGTGCCAGTAGTAATATGAAAACAATTTATGGCTACACCTTC.

The chain couples TRBV19 to TRBJ2-4; 7 bases fit TRBD1. The germline V gene encodes CDR1 LNHDA and CDR2 SQIVND (reference sequence). The CDR3 totals 16 residues. Trimming cost V 7 bases and J 2 bases; bases outside gene matches: 11. The DNA for the CDR3 is TGTGCCAGTACCGAAGGAGTACAGGGGCCCAAAAACATTCAGTACTTC. This encodes CASTEGVQGPKNIQYF.

This rearrangement joins TRBV18 to TRBJ2-7; TRBD2 matches 7 bases. The junction had 11 bases not matched to a gene; V was cut back by 3 bases and J by 0 bases. The CDR3 has 17 amino acids. The germline V gene has CDR1 KGHSH and CDR2 LQKENI. The CDR3 sequence: CASSPIISGVYSYEQYF. The CDR3 nucleotides read TGTGCCAGCTCACCGATCATAAGCGGGGTCTACTCCTACGAGCAGTACTTC.

CDR3 nucleotide sequence: TGTGCCTGGAGTGTACAGCGGCCAGTGAATCAGCCCCAGCATTTT. Protein: CAWSVQRPVNQPQHF. The rearrangement links TRBV30 to TRBJ1-5; the D is unclear. Germline assignment: CDR1 GTSNPN and CDR2 SVGIG (reference sequence). The CDR3 loop spans 15 amino acids. Trimming pared 0 bases from V and 4 bases from J, leaving 13 bases between.

This clone has a single count. The genes are TRBV28 and TRBJ1-1; D perhaps matches TRBD1 (6 bases). V was cut by 5 bases and J by 2 bases, with 15 bases left in between. Germline V gives CDR1 MDHEN, CDR2 SYDVKM. This CDR3 contains 15 residues. CDR3 region: CASSPPWTANTEAFF. The CDR3 DNA reads TGTGCCAGCAGTCCTCCTTGGACAGCCAACACTGAAGCTTTCTTT.

V and J are TRBV19 and TRBJ2-7; D perhaps matches TRBD1 (5 bases). From germline, CDR1 is LNHDA and CDR2 SQIVND (reference sequence). This CDR3 has 15 residues. The V end was cut by 1 base, the J end by 0 bases, with 10 bases between. In DNA form, the CDR3 reads TGTGCCAGTAGTATAGTCCCAAGGGGCTCCTACGAGCAGTACTTC. Translating gives CASSIVPRGSYEQYF.

CDR3 sequence (DNA): TGTGCCTGGAGTGTAGCACAGGGGCTAGCCAAAAACATTCAGTACTTC. Residues: CAWSVAQGLAKNIQYF. The chain links TRBV30 to TRBJ2-4, with 7 bases matching TRBD1. CDR3 length: 16 residues. Per the germline V gene, CDR1 is GTSNPN and CDR2 is SVGIG (reference sequence). With 0 bases clipped from V and 0 bases from J, the junction kept 5 bases outside the gene matches. Complete variable domain (other parts from reference TRBV30 and TRBJ2-4): SQTIHQWPATLVQPVGSPLSLECTVEGTSNPNLYWYRQAAGRGLQLLFYSVGIGQISSEVPQNLSASRPQDRQFILSSKKLLLSDSGFYLCAWSVAQGLAKNIQYFGAGTRLSVL.

This chain uses TRBV9 with TRBJ1-3; 7 bases align to TRBD1. Germline values: CDR1 SGDLS, CDR2 YYNGEE. The CDR3 consists of 16 residues. J gave up 0 bases and V 2 bases, and 5 bases lay outside the gene matches. The CDR3 DNA sequence: TGTGCCAGCAGCGTTAACAGGGGAAACTCTGGAAACACCATATATTTT. Protein product: CASSVNRGNSGNTIYF.

The CDR3 loop is CASSLGVQVTEAFF. The CDR3 DNA reads TGTGCCAGCAGTCTAGGGGTTCAGGTGACTGAAGCTTTCTTT. This sequence joins TRBV28 and TRBJ1-1; TRBD1 might be the D (5 bases). This CDR3 spans 14 amino acids. Germline CDR1 reads MDHEN; CDR2 reads SYDVKM. Trimming cost V 5 bases and J 5 bases, with 15 bases left between them.

The rearrangement links TRBV4-1 to TRBJ1-3, with 8 bases aligning to TRBD1. V lost 5 bases and J lost 2; bases outside the gene matches: 5. Germline CDR1 MGHRA, CDR2 YSYEKL. The CDR3 contains 15 residues. The CDR3 DNA sequence: TGCGCCAGCAGCAAACAGGGGGGAACTGGAAACACCATATATTTT. Translated, it gives CASSKQGGTGNTIYF.

The chain employs TRBV7-3 and TRBJ2-3, with a weak D call TRBD2 (5 bases). Germline CDR1 is SGHTA and CDR2 is FQGTGA. Trimming took 4 bases from V and 2 from J, leaving 16 bases between them. This CDR3 has 16 amino acids. CDR3 DNA sequence: TGTGCCAGCAGCTCTCAGCCGGGATTGAACACAGATACGCAGTATTTT. This gives the protein CASSSQPGLNTDTQYF.

The rearrangement links TRBV7-3 to TRBJ1-2; tentative D call: TRBD1 (5 bases). Trimming pared 1 base from V and 8 bases from J, leaving 11 bases between. The CDR3 has 13 residues. CDR1 and CDR2 (germline): SGHTA, FQGTGA. The CDR3 is CASSLSQGGGYTF. In DNA, the CDR3 is TGTGCCAGCAGCTTAAGCCAGGGCGGAGGCTACACCTTC.

This chain uses TRBV5-1 with TRBJ2-7; D unresolved. CDR1 SGHRS and CDR2 YFSETQ come from the germline V gene. Trimming removed 0 bases at V and 5 bases at J, with 6 bases between. CDR3 length: 12 amino acids. CDR3 sequence (DNA): TGCGCCAGCAGCTTGGCCGGTCACGAGCAGTACTTC. It specifies CASSLAGHEQYF.

The chain links TRBV11-3 to TRBJ2-7; 7 bases are shared with TRBD1. Germline-derived CDR1 and CDR2 are SGHNT and YENEEA. The CDR3 has 14 residues. V lost 5 bases to trimming and J lost 2 bases; unmatched junction nucleotides: 6. CDR3 sequence: CASSQAGGPYEQYF. CDR3 bases: TGTGCCAGCAGCCAAGCAGGGGGTCCCTACGAGCAGTACTTC.

The chain is built from TRBV10-1 and TRBJ1-2; the D gene is possibly TRBD1 (5 bases). Germline CDR1 and CDR2: WNHNN and SYGVQD (reference sequence). Trimming took 4 bases from V and 6 from J, leaving 12 bases between them. The CDR3 covers 13 residues. CDR3 nucleotide sequence: TGCGCCAGCAGTGGGGGGAGGATGGATGGCTACACCTTC. This codes for CASSGGRMDGYTF.

The gene calls are TRBV9 and TRBJ2-7; tentative D call: TRBD2 (6 bases). CDR1 is SGDLS and CDR2 is YYNGEE in the germline V gene. The CDR3 extends over 14 amino acids. V lost 0 bases, J lost 4 bases, and 11 bases lay in between. This chain's CDR3 is CASSVDGRGYEQYF. The CDR3 nucleotides are TGTGCCAGCAGCGTAGACGGGAGAGGATACGAGCAGTACTTC.

The genes are TRBV5-1 and TRBJ2-7; D remains ambiguous. The CDR3 is 13 amino acids. Germline CDR1 reads SGHRS; CDR2 reads YFSETQ. The V and J ends lost 5 bases and 0 bases respectively, with 9 bases between them. In DNA, the CDR3 is TGCGCCAGCAGACTAAGACCCTCCTACGAGCAGTACTTC. Translated, it gives CASRLRPSYEQYF.

This clone has just one count. In DNA, the CDR3 is TGTGCCAGCAGTGTTGGGCTAGCGGGAGCCACCGGGGAGCTGTTTTTT. This gives the protein CASSVGLAGATGELFF. The genes are TRBV2 and TRBJ2-2; 10 nucleotides line up with TRBD2. This CDR3 has 16 residues. V lost 4 bases and J lost 4; bases outside the gene matches: 6. CDR1 is SNHLY and CDR2 is FYNNEI in the germline V gene.